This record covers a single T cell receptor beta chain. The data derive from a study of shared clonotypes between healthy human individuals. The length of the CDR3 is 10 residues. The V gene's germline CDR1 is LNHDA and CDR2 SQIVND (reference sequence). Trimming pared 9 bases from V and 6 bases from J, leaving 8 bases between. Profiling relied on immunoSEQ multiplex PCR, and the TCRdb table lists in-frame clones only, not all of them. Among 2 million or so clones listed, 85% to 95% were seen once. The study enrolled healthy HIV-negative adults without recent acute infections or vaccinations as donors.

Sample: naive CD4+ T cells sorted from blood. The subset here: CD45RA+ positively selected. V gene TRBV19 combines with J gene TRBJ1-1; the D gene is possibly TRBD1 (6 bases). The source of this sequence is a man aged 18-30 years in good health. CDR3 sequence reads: CASEGAEAFF. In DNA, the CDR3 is TGTGCCAGCGAGGGGGCTGAAGCTTTCTTT.